Below are 5 T cell receptor beta chains sequenced from a single sample in a study of shared clonotypes between healthy human individuals. Generated by immunoSEQ multiplex PCR, the TCRdb table keeps only in-frame clones and is missing some. This sample has roughly 700,000 clones; around 91% occur once, and the top ten carry 34%. The sample was memory CD8+ T cells from PBMCs. Documented subset: CD45RO+ cells pooled with CCR7-negative TemRA cells. The receptor set was obtained from a man aged 18 to 29 in good health. Some clones in this sample may be carry-over from other donors' samples.

This chain uses TRBV4-1 with TRBJ2-1, with D possibly matching TRBD2 (5 bases). Germline assignment: CDR1 MGHRA and CDR2 YSYEKL. This CDR3 contains 15 residues. Trimming cost V 4 bases and J 8 bases, with 18 bases left between them. The CDR3 loop is CASSPRGSGFYEQFF. The CDR3 DNA reads as TGCGCCAGCAGCCCCCGAGGGTCGGGATTTTATGAGCAGTTCTTC.

This clone was seen repeatedly, ten times or more. Other DNA sequences within the sample encode an identical CDR3. The chain uses TRBV27 and TRBJ2-2, with 7 nucleotides matching TRBD2. The CDR3 has 16 residues. J was trimmed by 2 bases and V by 3 bases; bases with no gene match: 6. The germline V gene encodes CDR1 MNHEY and CDR2 SMNVEV (reference sequence). DNA of the CDR3: TGTGCCAGCAGTTTGCGGCTAGCGGACAACACCGGGGAGCTGTTTTTT. This sequence encodes CASSLRLADNTGELFF.

This clone was counted a few times. Additional DNA sequences in this sample encode the identical CDR3. The chain is built from TRBV5-6 and TRBJ2-5, with D unclear. This CDR3 comprises 13 residues. Trimming pared 0 bases from V and 5 bases from J, leaving 8 bases between. Germline V CDR1 and CDR2: SGHDT, YYEEEE. CDR3 sequence: CASSLAGGETQYF. CDR3 nucleotides: TGTGCCAGCAGCTTGGCCGGTGGGGAGACCCAGTACTTC.

The chain uses TRBV6-5 and TRBJ2-2, with TRBD2 matching 11 bases. The germline V gene has CDR1 MNHEY and CDR2 SVGAGI. The CDR3 totals 15 residues. J lost 4 bases, V lost 6 bases, and 4 bases had no gene match. The CDR3 DNA follows: TGTGCCAGCAGATCCGGGACTAGCGGCACCGGGGAGCTGTTTTTT. This translates into CASRSGTSGTGELFF.

This clone was seen more than once but under ten times. The identical CDR3 is also encoded by other nucleotide sequences in the sample. The rearrangement links TRBV7-9 to TRBJ2-3; D ambiguous. The V gene lost 5 bases and the J gene lost 6 bases, with 6 bases spanning the gap. Germline V lookup: CDR1 SEHNR, CDR2 FQNEAQ (reference sequence). The CDR3 covers 11 residues. In DNA form, the CDR3 reads TGTGCCAGCAGCCTGTTGGATACGCAGTATTTT. Amino acids: CASSLLDTQYF. Based on the CDR3 plus reference TRBV7-9 and TRBJ2-3, the full variable domain is DTGVSQNPRHKITKRGQNVTFRCDPISEHNRLYWYRQTLGQGPEFLTYFQNEAQLEKSRLLSDRFSAERPKGSFSTLEIQRTEQGDSAMYLCASSLLDTQYFGPGTRLTVL.